This T cell receptor beta chain was observed in a study of blood T cell repertoires in COVID-19. The CDR3 covers 14 residues. After removal of 3 bases from V and 9 bases from J, the junction contained 8 bases not matched to a gene. Per germline, CDR1 LNHDA and CDR2 SQIVND (reference sequence). This clone came up once. The assay was immunoSEQ multiplex PCR, and TCRdb's table has in-frame clones only and misses some. The sample has fewer than 250,000 clones, roughly 80% seen once; the top ten hold approximately 13%. This chain uses TRBV19 with TRBJ1-2; 9 bases map to TRBD1. The sequencing input was peripheral blood. This receptor was obtained from a woman aged 45-65 years with acute or convalescent COVID-19. The CDR3 protein is CASSMGTGSWSYTF. The CDR3 DNA reads as TGTGCCAGTAGTATGGGGACAGGGAGCTGGAGCTACACCTTC.